The present TCR beta chain was sequenced within a study of T cell changes during pregnancy in multiple sclerosis. The CDR3 has 13 amino acids. V was cut by 3 bases and J by 4 bases, with 10 bases left in between. CDR1 and CDR2 from the germline V gene are GTSNPN and SVGIG (reference sequence). Some clones are missing from TCRdb's copy, which holds only in-frame ones; the method was immunoSEQ multiplex PCR. This table has 84,000 or so clones, 94% appearing once. This clonotype was sampled from a female donor with multiple sclerosis, enrolled in a pregnancy study. J is TRBJ1-5 and V is TRBV30; weak D call: TRBD1 (5 bases). Sequences were derived from peripheral blood, sampled in the third trimester of pregnancy. The CDR3 DNA sequence: TGTGCCTGGAGCACCGACAGAAATCAGCCCCAGCATTTT. Amino acids: CAWSTDRNQPQHF.